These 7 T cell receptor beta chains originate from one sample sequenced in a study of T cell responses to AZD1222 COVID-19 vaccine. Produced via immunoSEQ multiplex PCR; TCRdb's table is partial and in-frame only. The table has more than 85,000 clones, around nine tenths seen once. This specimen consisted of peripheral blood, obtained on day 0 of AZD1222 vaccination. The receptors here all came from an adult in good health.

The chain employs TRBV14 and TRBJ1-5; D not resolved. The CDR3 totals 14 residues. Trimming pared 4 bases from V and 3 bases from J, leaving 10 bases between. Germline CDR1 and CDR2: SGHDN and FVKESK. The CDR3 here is CASSPRGNNQPQHF. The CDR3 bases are TGTGCCAGCAGCCCCCGGGGAAACAATCAGCCCCAGCATTTT.

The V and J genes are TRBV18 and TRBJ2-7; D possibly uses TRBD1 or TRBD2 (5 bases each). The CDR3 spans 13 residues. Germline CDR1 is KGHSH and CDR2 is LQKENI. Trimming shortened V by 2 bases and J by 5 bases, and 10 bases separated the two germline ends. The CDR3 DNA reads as TGTGCCAGCTCACCATTCGGGGACCACGAGCAGTACTTC. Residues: CASSPFGDHEQYF.

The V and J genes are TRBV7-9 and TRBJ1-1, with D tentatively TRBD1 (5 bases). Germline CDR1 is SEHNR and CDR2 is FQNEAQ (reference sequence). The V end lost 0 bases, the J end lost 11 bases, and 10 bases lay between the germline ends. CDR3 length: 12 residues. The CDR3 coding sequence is TGTGCCAGCAGCTTAGCAGGGGCCAGGGCTTTCTTT. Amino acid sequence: CASSLAGARAFF.

CDR3 residues: CASSLALGQGLQPQHF. Written as DNA, the CDR3 is TGTGCCAGCAGCTTGGCCCTGGGACAGGGTCTTCAGCCCCAGCATTTT. This rearrangement joins TRBV5-6 to TRBJ1-5; TRBD1 matches 9 bases. V trimming: 0 bases; J trimming: 6 bases; junction bases outside the gene matches: 7. The CDR3 covers 16 residues. CDR1 and CDR2 from the germline V gene are SGHDT and YYEEEE.

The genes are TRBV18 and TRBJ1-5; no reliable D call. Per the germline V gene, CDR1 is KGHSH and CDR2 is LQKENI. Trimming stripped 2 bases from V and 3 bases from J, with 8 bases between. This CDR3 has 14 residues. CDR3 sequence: CASSPGPDNQPQHF. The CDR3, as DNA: TGTGCCAGCTCACCAGGGCCCGACAATCAGCCCCAGCATTTT.

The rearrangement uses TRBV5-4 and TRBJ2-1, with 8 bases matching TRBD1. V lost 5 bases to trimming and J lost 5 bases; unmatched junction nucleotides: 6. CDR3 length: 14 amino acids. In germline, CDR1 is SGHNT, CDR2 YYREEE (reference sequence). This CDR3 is CASSPGTGNNEQFF. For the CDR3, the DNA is TGTGCCAGCAGTCCCGGGACAGGAAACAATGAGCAGTTCTTC.

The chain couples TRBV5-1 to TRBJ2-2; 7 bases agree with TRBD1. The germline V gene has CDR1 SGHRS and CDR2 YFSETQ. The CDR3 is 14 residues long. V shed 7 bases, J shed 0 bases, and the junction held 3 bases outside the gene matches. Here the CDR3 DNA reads TGCGCCAGCCACAGGGGATCGAACACCGGGGAGCTGTTTTTT. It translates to CASHRGSNTGELFF. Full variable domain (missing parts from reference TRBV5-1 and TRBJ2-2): KAGVTQTPRYLIKTRGQQVTLSCSPISGHRSVSWYQQTPGQGLQFLFEYFSETQRNKGNFPGRFSGRQFSNSRSEMNVSTLELGDSALYLCASHRGSNTGELFFGEGSRLTVL.